Listed below are T cell receptor beta chains from one sample, sequenced in a study of T cell responses to AZD1222 COVID-19 vaccine. Clones were read by immunoSEQ multiplex PCR, and TCRdb kept only the in-frame ones, dropping some. The sample has 150,000 to 200,000 clones; 90% to 95% are singletons. Sequenced material: peripheral blood, taken 28 days after the second dose of the MenACWY control vaccine. The receptors derive from an adult who received the MenACWY meningococcal vaccine as a control. Both conserved end residues are part of each CDR3. The D gene is left open where the match is weak. Size is omitted from some rows. Given values are once, few, many or a class for expanded clones.

D gene	clone size	V gene	J gene	CDR3 DNA	CDR3 protein
NA	NA	TRBV6-6	TRBJ1-3	TGTGCCAGCAGTTACTCGATCTCAAGCAGTCTATATTTT	CASSYSISSSLYF
NA	NA	TRBV7-9	TRBJ1-3	TGTGCCAGCAGCTTAGATGTGGGTCTGGATGGAAACACCATATATTTT	CASSLDVGLDGNTIYF
TRBD2	NA	TRBV14	TRBJ2-1	TGTGCCAGCAGTCGACCCTGGGCGCTAGCGGGACTCAATGAGCAGTTCTTC	CASSRPWALAGLNEQFF
TRBD1	NA	TRBV7-9	TRBJ2-3	TGTGCCAGCAGCTGGGGACAGGGGGATAGCACGGATCCGCAGTATTTT	CASSWGQGDSTDPQYF
NA	NA	TRBV9	TRBJ2-7	TGTGCCAGCAGCGTGGGAGACAGTAGCACCTACGAGCAGTACTTC	CASSVGDSSTYEQYF
NA	NA	TRBV5-8	TRBJ1-3	TGTGCCAGCAGCTTTGGCTCTGGAAACACCATATATTTT	CASSFGSGNTIYF
NA	NA	TRBV10-2	TRBJ1-5	TGCGCCAGCAGCGATGGGGGTAGCAATCAGCCCCAGCATTTT	CASSDGGSNQPQHF
NA	NA	TRBV5-6	TRBJ1-2	TGTGCCAGCAGCTTGGTACAGGGAGGCGGCTACACCTTC	CASSLVQGGGYTF
TRBD1	NA	TRBV7-2	TRBJ1-2	TGTGCCAGCAGCATAACGACAGGGCTAGCTAACTATGGCTACACCTTC	CASSITTGLANYGYTF
NA	NA	TRBV27	TRBJ2-3	TGTGCCAGCAGTTCCCGGGACACGGGAGATACGCAGTATTTT	CASSSRDTGDTQYF
NA	NA	TRBV19	TRBJ1-3	TGTGCCAGTAGTAATACGGCTGGAAACACCATATATTTT	CASSNTAGNTIYF
NA	NA	TRBV7-9	TRBJ1-4	TGTGCCAGCAGCTTAACGATTGAGGCTAATGAAAAACTGTTTTTT	CASSLTIEANEKLFF
TRBD1	NA	TRBV4-2	TRBJ1-2	TGTGCCAGCAGCCAAGATGGCCGGGACAGGGACTATGGCTACACCTTC	CASSQDGRDRDYGYTF
TRBD2	once	TRBV27	TRBJ2-2	TGTGCCAGCAGTGGGGTCTACGGGAGGTCGGCCGGGGAGCTGTTTTTT	CASSGVYGRSAGELFF
TRBD2	NA	TRBV5-1	TRBJ2-5	TGCGCCAGCAGCTTGTTTCTTAGCGGGTACCAAGAGACCCAGTACTTC	CASSLFLSGYQETQYF
TRBD1	NA	TRBV7-3	TRBJ2-3	TGTGCCAGCAGCACTCAAACAGGGGAAACAGATACGCAGTATTTT	CASSTQTGETDTQYF